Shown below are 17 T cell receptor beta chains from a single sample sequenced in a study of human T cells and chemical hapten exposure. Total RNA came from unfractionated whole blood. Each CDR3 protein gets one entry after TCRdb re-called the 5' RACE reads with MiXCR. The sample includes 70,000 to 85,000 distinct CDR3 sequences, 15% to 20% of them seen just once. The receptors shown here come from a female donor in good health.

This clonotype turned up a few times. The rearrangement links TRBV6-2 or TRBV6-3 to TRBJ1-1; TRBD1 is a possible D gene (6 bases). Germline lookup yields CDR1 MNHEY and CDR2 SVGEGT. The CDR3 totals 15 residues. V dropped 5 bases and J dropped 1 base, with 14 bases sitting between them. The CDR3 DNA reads TGTGCCAGCAGTCCTCGGGGGGCCGCGAACACTGAAGCTTTCTTT. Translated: CASSPRGAANTEAFF.

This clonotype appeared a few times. CDR3 in amino acids: CAISESTPGANVLTF. CDR3 DNA: TGTGCCATCAGTGAGTCCACACCTGGGGCCAACGTCCTGACTTTC. The genes are TRBV10-3 and TRBJ2-6, with D uncertain. Trimming stripped 0 bases from V and 2 bases from J, with 5 bases between. CDR1 is ENHRY and CDR2 is SYGVKD in the germline V gene. The CDR3 extends over 15 amino acids.

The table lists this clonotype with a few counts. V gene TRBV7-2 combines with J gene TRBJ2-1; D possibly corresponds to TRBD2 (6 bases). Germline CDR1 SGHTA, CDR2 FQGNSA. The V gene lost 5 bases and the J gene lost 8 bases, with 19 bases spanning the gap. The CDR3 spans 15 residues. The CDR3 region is CASSTRGRGSDEQFF. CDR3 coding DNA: TGTGCCAGCAGCACCCGAGGGCGGGGTAGCGATGAGCAGTTCTTC.

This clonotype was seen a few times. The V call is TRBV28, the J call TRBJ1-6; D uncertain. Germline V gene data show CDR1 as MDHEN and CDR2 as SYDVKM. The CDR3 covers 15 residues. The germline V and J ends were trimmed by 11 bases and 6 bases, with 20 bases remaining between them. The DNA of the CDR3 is TGTGCCTGCGGGCGCTCAGAGCTGACTAATTCACCCCTCCACTTT. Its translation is CACGRSELTNSPLHF.

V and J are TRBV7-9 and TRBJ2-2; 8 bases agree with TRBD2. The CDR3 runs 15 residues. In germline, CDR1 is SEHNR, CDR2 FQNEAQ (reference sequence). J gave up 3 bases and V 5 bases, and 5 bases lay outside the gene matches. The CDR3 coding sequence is TGTGCCAGCAGCCAAGGGACTAGTTACACCGGGGAGCTGTTTTTT. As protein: CASSQGTSYTGELFF. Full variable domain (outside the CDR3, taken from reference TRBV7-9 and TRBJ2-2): DTGVSQNPRHKITKRGQNVTFRCDPISEHNRLYWYRQTLGQGPEFLTYFQNEAQLEKSRLLSDRFSAERPKGSFSTLEIQRTEQGDSAMYLCASSQGTSYTGELFFGEGSRLTVL.

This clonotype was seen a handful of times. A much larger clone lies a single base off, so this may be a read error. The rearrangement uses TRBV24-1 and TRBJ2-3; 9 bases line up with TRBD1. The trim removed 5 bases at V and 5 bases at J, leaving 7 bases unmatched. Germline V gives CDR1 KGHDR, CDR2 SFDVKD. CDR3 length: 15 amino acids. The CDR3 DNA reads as TGTGCCACCAGTGGCCACAGGGGGCGTGAAGATACGCAGTATTTT. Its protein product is CATSGHRGREDTQYF.

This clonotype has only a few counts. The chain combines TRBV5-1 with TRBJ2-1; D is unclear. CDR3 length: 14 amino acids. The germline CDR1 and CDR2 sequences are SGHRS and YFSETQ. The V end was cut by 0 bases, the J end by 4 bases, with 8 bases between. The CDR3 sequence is CASSLEPAYNEQFF. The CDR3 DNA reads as TGCGCCAGCAGCTTGGAACCCGCGTACAATGAGCAGTTCTTC.

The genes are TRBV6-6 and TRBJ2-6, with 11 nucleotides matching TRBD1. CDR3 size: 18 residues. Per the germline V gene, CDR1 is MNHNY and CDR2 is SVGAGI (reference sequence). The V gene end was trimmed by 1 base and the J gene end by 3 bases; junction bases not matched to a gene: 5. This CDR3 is CASSYFRDRGFGANVLTF. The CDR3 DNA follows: TGTGCCAGCAGTTACTTCCGGGACAGGGGGTTTGGGGCCAACGTCCTGACTTTC.

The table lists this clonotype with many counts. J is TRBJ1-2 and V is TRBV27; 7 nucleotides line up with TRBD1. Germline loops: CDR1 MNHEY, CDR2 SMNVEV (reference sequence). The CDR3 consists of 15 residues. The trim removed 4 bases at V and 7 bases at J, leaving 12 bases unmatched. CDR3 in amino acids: CASSSQQTGWVGYTF. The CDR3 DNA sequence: TGTGCCAGCAGTTCTCAACAGACAGGGTGGGTTGGCTACACCTTC.

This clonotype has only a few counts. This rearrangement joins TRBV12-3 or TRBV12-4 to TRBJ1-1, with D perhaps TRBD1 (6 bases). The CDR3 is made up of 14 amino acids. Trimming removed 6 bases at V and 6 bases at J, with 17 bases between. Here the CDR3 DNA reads TGTGCCAGCAGCCTAGTCGGGGGGCGGGCTGAAGCTTTCTTT. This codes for CASSLVGGRAEAFF.

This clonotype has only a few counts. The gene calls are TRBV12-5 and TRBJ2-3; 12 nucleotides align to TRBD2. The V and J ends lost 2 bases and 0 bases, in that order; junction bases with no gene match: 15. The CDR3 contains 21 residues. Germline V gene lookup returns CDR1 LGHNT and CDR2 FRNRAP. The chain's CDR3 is CASGLRRIQLAGGISTDTQYF. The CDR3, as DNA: TGTGCTAGTGGTTTGCGTAGAATCCAGCTAGCGGGGGGGATTAGCACAGATACGCAGTATTTT.

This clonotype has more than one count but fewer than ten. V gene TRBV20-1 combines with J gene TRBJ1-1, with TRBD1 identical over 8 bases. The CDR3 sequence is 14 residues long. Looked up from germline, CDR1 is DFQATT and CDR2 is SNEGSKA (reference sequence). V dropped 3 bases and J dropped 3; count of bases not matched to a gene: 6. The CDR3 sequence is CSASQGAGDTEAFF. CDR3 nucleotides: TGCAGTGCTAGCCAGGGGGCAGGGGACACTGAAGCTTTCTTT.

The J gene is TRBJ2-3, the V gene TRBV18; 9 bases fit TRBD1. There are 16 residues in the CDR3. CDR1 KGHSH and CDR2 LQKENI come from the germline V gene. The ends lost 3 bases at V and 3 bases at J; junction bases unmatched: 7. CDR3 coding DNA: TGTGCCAGCTCACCGAGGACAGGGGTGAGGACAGATACGCAGTATTTT. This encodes CASSPRTGVRTDTQYF. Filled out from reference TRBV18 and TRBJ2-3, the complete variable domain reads NAGVMQNPRHLVRRRGQEARLRCSPMKGHSHVYWYRQLPEEGLKFMVYLQKENIIDESGMPKERFSAEFPKEGPSILRIQQVVRGDSAAYFCASSPRTGVRTDTQYFGPGTRLTVL.

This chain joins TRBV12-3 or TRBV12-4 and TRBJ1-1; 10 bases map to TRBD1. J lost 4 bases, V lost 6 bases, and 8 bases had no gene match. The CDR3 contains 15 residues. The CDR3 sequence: CASSQDRGSFTEAFF. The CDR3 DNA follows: TGTGCCAGCAGCCAGGACAGGGGGAGCTTCACTGAAGCTTTCTTT.

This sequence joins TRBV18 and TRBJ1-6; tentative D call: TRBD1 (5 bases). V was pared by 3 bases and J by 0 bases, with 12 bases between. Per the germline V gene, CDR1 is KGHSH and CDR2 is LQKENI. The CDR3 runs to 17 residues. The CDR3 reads CASSPVGPSSYNSPLHF. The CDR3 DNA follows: TGTGCCAGCTCACCGGTGGGGCCCAGCTCCTATAATTCACCCCTCCACTTT. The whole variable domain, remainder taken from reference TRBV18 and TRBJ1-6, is NAGVMQNPRHLVRRRGQEARLRCSPMKGHSHVYWYRQLPEEGLKFMVYLQKENIIDESGMPKERFSAEFPKEGPSILRIQQVVRGDSAAYFCASSPVGPSSYNSPLHFGNGTRLTVT.

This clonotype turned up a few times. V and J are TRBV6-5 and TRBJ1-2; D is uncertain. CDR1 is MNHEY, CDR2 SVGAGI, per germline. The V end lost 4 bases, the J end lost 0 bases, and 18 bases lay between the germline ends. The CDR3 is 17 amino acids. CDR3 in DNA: TGTGCCAGCAGTTCCGCCGGGGAAGGGATTGCTAACTATGGCTACACCTTC. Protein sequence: CASSSAGEGIANYGYTF.

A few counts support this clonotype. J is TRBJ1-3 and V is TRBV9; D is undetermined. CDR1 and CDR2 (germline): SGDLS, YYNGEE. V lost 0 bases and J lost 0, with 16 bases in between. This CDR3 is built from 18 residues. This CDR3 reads CASSVGPSLPSSGNTIYF. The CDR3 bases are TGTGCCAGCAGCGTAGGGCCCAGCCTGCCAAGCTCTGGAAACACCATATATTTT.